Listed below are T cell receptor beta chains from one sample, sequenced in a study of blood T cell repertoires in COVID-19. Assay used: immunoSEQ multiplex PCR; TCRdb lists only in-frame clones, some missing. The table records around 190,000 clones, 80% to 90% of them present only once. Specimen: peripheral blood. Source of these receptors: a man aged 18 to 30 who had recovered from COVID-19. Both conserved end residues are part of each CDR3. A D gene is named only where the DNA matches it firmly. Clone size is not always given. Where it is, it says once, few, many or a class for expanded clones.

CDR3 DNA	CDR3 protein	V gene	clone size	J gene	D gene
TGCGCCAGCAGCATTCAACCGGGACAGAATGAAAAACTGTTTTTT	CASSIQPGQNEKLFF	TRBV5-1	-	TRBJ1-4	TRBD1
TGTGCCAGCAGCTTAGGACGGACTGGTTCGAACACCGGGGAGCTGTTTTTT	CASSLGRTGSNTGELFF	TRBV11-3	-	TRBJ2-2	-
TGTGCCAGCAGTTTATCGTCGACAGATACGCAGTATTTT	CASSLSSTDTQYF	TRBV27	-	TRBJ2-3	-
TGCAGCGCCACTAGTCGGGGACAGGGAGCCGGTGAGCAGTTCTTC	CSATSRGQGAGEQFF	TRBV29-1	once	TRBJ2-1	TRBD1
TGTGCCAGCAGTGACTCCTACACCGGGGAGCTGTTTTTT	CASSDSYTGELFF	TRBV6-4	few	TRBJ2-2	-
TGTGCCATCGGGGGCGGAGGGAACACTGAAGCTTTCTTT	CAIGGGGNTEAFF	TRBV10-3	-	TRBJ1-1	-
TGTGCCAGCAGCCAACAGGGTACAAATTCACCCCTCCACTTT	CASSQQGTNSPLHF	TRBV3-1/TRBV3-2	-	TRBJ1-6	-
TGTGCCAGCCCGGGGGAAGGCACTTCTGGGCGGGAGGGCCGATGGGAGACCCAGTACTTC	CASPGEGTSGREGRWETQYF	TRBV6-4	-	TRBJ2-5	TRBD2
TGTGCCACCAGTGACGACAGGACGGATACGCAGTATTTT	CATSDDRTDTQYF	TRBV24-1	-	TRBJ2-3	-
TGTGCCAGCAGCACCGGGACACCCGAAGCTTTCTTT	CASSTGTPEAFF	TRBV7-8	-	TRBJ1-1	-
TGCGCCAGCAGGGGGACAGGGGACGCTAAGTCACCCCTCCACTTT	CASRGTGDAKSPLHF	TRBV5-1	-	TRBJ1-6	TRBD1
TGTGCCAGCACCCGTGACAGAGTACGTCATGGCTACACCTTC	CASTRDRVRHGYTF	TRBV5-8	-	TRBJ1-2	-
TGTGCCAGCAGCAGACAGGGGGCCCGTCAGCCCCAGCATTTT	CASSRQGARQPQHF	TRBV2	-	TRBJ1-5	TRBD1
TGTGCCAGTAGCAACAAAGGACTAGTCGATCCCACTTACGAGCAGTACTTC	CASSNKGLVDPTYEQYF	TRBV19	-	TRBJ2-7	TRBD2
TGTGCCAGCAGTTTAGTATCGAGCGGGAGGACCCTTTACAATGAGCAGTTCTTC	CASSLVSSGRTLYNEQFF	TRBV27	-	TRBJ2-1	TRBD2
TGCGCCAGCAGCCAATGGGGGGACGCTGAAGCTTTCTTT	CASSQWGDAEAFF	TRBV5-1	-	TRBJ1-1	-
TGTGCCAGCAGTCCTGGACAGGGTGGAACCTACGAGCAGTACTTC	CASSPGQGGTYEQYF	TRBV28	-	TRBJ2-7	TRBD1
TGTGCCAGCAGTGACAGGGGAAACACCGGGGAGCTGTTTTTT	CASSDRGNTGELFF	TRBV6-1	-	TRBJ2-2	-
TGTGCCATCAGTGTTCGGGGATCAATCTCCCCTGATAACTATGGCTACACCTTC	CAISVRGSISPDNYGYTF	TRBV10-3	-	TRBJ1-2	-
TGCGCCAGCAGCCAAGATACTAGATCCTACAATGAGCAGTTCTTC	CASSQDTRSYNEQFF	TRBV4-3	-	TRBJ2-1	-
TGTGCCAGCAGCGGCGGCCTCCAGGGGCGAACTGAAGCTTTCTTT	CASSGGLQGRTEAFF	TRBV11-2	-	TRBJ1-1	-
TGTGCCTGGAGGCTAGCGGGGGGTCGGGAGCAGTACTTC	CAWRLAGGREQYF	TRBV30	-	TRBJ2-7	TRBD2
TGTGCCAGTAGTCGGTGGGAGGCGTACAATGAGCAGTTCTTC	CASSRWEAYNEQFF	TRBV19	-	TRBJ2-1	-
TGTGCCAGCAGCTTAGCGGGAGGGTCAAATACGCAGTATTTT	CASSLAGGSNTQYF	TRBV7-3	-	TRBJ2-3	TRBD2
TGTGCCAGCAGCTTAGTGCCAGCGGGAGTAGGAGAGACCCAGTACTTC	CASSLVPAGVGETQYF	TRBV11-2	-	TRBJ2-5	TRBD2
TGTGCCAGCAGCTTCAGAGGGGGAAACGGAAACACCATATATTTT	CASSFRGGNGNTIYF	TRBV5-6	-	TRBJ1-3	-